These 10 T cell receptor beta chains were sequenced from one sample in a study of T cells in localized non-small cell lung cancer. Data came from immunoSEQ multiplex PCR; TCRdb stores just in-frame clones and leaves some out. The sample has over 40,000 clones; roughly 83% are singletons. Source: peripheral blood mononuclear cells, taken before any cancer treatment. These receptors were obtained from a man between 40 and 69 years old with stage III lung adenocarcinoma.

The chain has TRBV5-4 and TRBJ2-1, with D maybe TRBD2 (7 bases). The CDR3 runs 14 residues. Germline-derived CDR1 and CDR2 are SGHNT and YYREEE (reference sequence). Trimming removed 3 bases at V and 10 bases at J, with 17 bases between. The CDR3 bases are TGTGCCAGCAGCTGGGGGGGCGAGACTGGGGAGCAGTTCTTC. Its protein product is CASSWGGETGEQFF. The full variable domain, rest sourced from reference TRBV5-4 and TRBJ2-1, is ETGVTQSPTHLIKTRGQQVTLRCSSQSGHNTVSWYQQALGQGPQFIFQYYREEENGRGNFPPRFSGLQFPNYSSELNVNALELDDSALYLCASSWGGETGEQFFGPGTRLTVL.

This clone was detected only a few times. The chain employs TRBV5-1 and TRBJ2-5, with D uncertain. CDR3 length: 13 residues. Germline V gene data show CDR1 as SGHRS and CDR2 as YFSETQ. V was pared by 4 bases and J by 1 base, with 8 bases between. Written as DNA, the CDR3 is TGCGCCAGCAGCCCCATGGGCCAAGAGACCCAGTACTTC. Translation gives CASSPMGQETQYF.

The V gene is TRBV2, the J gene TRBJ1-4; the D gene is possibly TRBD1 (5 bases). From germline, CDR1 is SNHLY and CDR2 FYNNEI. The CDR3 has 16 residues. With 7 bases removed from V and 3 bases from J, the gap between germline ends came to 18 bases. CDR3: CASTGGEGVANEKLFF. Here the CDR3 DNA reads TGTGCCAGCACGGGGGGAGAAGGGGTTGCTAATGAAAAACTGTTTTTT.

The J gene is TRBJ2-7, the V gene TRBV7-9, with 12 bases lining up with TRBD2. The V gene end was trimmed by 1 base and the J gene end by 5 bases; junction bases not matched to a gene: 0. Germline assignment: CDR1 SEHNR and CDR2 FQNEAQ (reference sequence). This CDR3 comprises 14 residues. Here the CDR3 reads CASSLGLAGDEQYF. The CDR3 nucleotides are TGTGCCAGCAGCTTAGGACTAGCGGGAGACGAGCAGTACTTC.

This chain links TRBV19 with TRBJ1-2, with D perhaps TRBD1 (6 bases). The length of the CDR3 is 16 residues. V was pared by 1 base and J by 8 bases, with 20 bases between. CDR1 is LNHDA and CDR2 is SQIVND in the germline V gene (reference sequence). The CDR3 bases are TGTGCCAGTAGTATAGGGGACGGCGAACAGGGCAGAGGCTACACCTTC. Translation: CASSIGDGEQGRGYTF.

As to this clone: At one of its ends the junction is not consistent with the germline gene, which may arise from a read error. V is TRBV10-3 and J is TRBJ2-7; no clear D. Germline values: CDR1 ENHRY, CDR2 SYGVKD. This CDR3 has 11 residues. CDR3 nucleotide sequence: TGTGCCAGCAGTTACTCCTACGAGCAGTACTTC. Translating it yields CASSYSYEQYF.

This chain links TRBV2 with TRBJ2-5; TRBD1 is a possible D gene (6 bases). Trimming removed 3 bases from V and 7 bases from J, with 12 bases in between. CDR3 size: 13 residues. Per the germline V gene, CDR1 is SNHLY and CDR2 is FYNNEI. The CDR3 sequence: CASSEAGDGTQYF. The CDR3 DNA sequence: TGTGCCAGCAGTGAGGCAGGGGATGGGACCCAGTACTTC.

The V and J genes are TRBV7-9 and TRBJ1-4, with D hard to call. Germline-derived CDR1 and CDR2 are SEHNR and FQNEAQ (reference sequence). Trimming removed 5 bases from V and 7 bases from J, with 8 bases in between. This CDR3 is 12 amino acids long. DNA for the CDR3: TGTGCCAGCAGCCCTCAAGGTGAAAAACTGTTTTTT. It translates to CASSPQGEKLFF.

The chain combines TRBV27 with TRBJ2-7, with D unclear. CDR1 and CDR2 (germline): MNHEY, SMNVEV (reference sequence). V lost 5 bases, J lost 2 bases, and 16 bases lay in between. CDR3 size: 15 residues. This chain's CDR3 is CASSPSTGPTYEQYF. CDR3 in DNA: TGTGCCAGCAGTCCCTCCACGGGCCCTACCTACGAGCAGTACTTC.

The CDR3 DNA sequence: TGTGCCAGCAGTCCTCCGGGACTAGCGTCTGGCGGGGAGCTGTTTTTT. Its protein is CASSPPGLASGGELFF. The genes are TRBV7-9 and TRBJ2-2; TRBD2 aligns across 10 bases. This CDR3 region has 16 residues. The germline CDR1 and CDR2 sequences are SEHNR and FQNEAQ (reference sequence). V gave up 6 bases and J gave up 7 bases; unmatched junction bases: 11. The entire variable domain, with the rest obtained from reference TRBV7-9 and TRBJ2-2, is as follows: DTGVSQNPRHKITKRGQNVTFRCDPISEHNRLYWYRQTLGQGPEFLTYFQNEAQLEKSRLLSDRFSAERPKGSFSTLEIQRTEQGDSAMYLCASSPPGLASGGELFFGEGSRLTVL.